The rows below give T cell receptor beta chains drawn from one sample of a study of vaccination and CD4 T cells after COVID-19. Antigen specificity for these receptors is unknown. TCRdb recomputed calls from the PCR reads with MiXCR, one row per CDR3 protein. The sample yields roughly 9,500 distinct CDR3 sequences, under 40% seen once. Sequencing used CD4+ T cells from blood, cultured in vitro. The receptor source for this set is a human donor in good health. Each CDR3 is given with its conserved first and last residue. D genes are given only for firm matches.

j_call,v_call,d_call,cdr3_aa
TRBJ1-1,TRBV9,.,CASSVEPGSGTEAFF
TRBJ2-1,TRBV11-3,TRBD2,CASSLVGFSGQSDEQFF
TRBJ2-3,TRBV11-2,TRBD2,CASSYLAGVPDTQYF
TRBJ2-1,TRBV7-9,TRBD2,CASSYRTSGSDNEQFF
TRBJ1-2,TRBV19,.,CASSIGPSDYTF
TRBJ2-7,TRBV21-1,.,CASSKVGQMSSYEQYF
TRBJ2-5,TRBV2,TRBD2,CARREREGVGTQYF
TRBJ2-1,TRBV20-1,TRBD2,CSARGLAGDYEQFF
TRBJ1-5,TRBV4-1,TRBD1,CASSQADRDNQPQHF
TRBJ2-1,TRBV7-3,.,CASSLGLSSYNEQFF
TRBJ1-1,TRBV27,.,CASRPSGGANTEAFF
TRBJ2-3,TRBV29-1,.,CSVDGVRDTQYF
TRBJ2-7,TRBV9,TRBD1,CASSASYRGPPLTEQYF
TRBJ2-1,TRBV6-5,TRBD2,CASSYSRGASEQFF
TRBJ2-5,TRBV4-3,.,CASSLRVDLYETQYF
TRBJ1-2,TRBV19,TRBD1,CACHTGTGNQGGYTF
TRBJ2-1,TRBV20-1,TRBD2,CSASRASGVRYEQFF
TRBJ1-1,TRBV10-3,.,CAISSPKGGNTEAFF
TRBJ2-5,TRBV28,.,CAIAKDRLTQYF
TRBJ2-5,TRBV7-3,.,CASSLNPGTETQYF
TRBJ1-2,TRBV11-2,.,CASRAPRHTSGYTF
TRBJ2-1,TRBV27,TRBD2,CASRYRRENNEQFF
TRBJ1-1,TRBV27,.,CASSSRRVKNTEAFF
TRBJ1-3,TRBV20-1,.,CSAREVYSGNTIYF
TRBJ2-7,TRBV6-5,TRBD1,CASSFSRDRGFLYEQYF
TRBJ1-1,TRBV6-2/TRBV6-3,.,CASSYGVEAFF
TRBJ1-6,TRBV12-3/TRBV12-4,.,CASSLGRGEYNSPLHF
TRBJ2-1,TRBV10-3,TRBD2,CAISVRGGAGNNEQFF
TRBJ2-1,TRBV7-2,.,CASSRPEEGYNEQFF
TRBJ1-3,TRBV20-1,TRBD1,CGGQTGNTIYF
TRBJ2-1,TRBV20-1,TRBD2,CSARDRRTRGDLDYNEQFF
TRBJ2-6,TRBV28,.,CASSTGSSGANVLTF
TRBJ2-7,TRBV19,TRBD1,CASSPGNRQGKSSYEQYF
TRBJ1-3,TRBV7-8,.,CASSLRREEGNTIYF
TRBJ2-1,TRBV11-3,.,CASSPNGVVAYNEQFF